The clone carrying this T cell receptor beta chain was seen more than once but under ten times. Participants came from 24 US areas, aged about 18 to 95 years. The data were taken from a study of blood T cell repertoires in COVID-19. CDR3 length equals 17 residues. Losses at the gene ends were 4 bases for V and 3 bases for J; bases not matched to a gene: 11. Germline lookup yields CDR1 SGHDT and CDR2 YYEEEE. The assay was immunoSEQ multiplex PCR, and TCRdb's table has in-frame clones only and misses some. Of around 300,000 clones listed, 90% are singletons. The sequence derives from a woman younger than 30 with acute COVID-19. Material for sequencing was PBMCs or T cells enriched from blood (not recorded which). The rearrangement joins TRBV5-6 to TRBJ1-1; 11 bases match TRBD1. The CDR3 nucleotides are TGTGCCAGCAGCAAAGGACAGGGGGCGTTTGGGGACACTGAAGCTTTCTTT. It specifies CASSKGQGAFGDTEAFF. Based on the CDR3 plus reference TRBV5-6 and TRBJ1-1, the full variable domain is DAGVTQSPTHLIKTRGQQVTLRCSPKSGHDTVSWYQQALGQGPQFIFQYYEEEERQRGNFPDRFSGHQFPNYSSELNVNALLLGDSALYLCASSKGQGAFGDTEAFFGQGTRLTVV.